This T cell receptor beta chain was found in a study of blood T cells in healthy people across ages. A second 7 to 11 cycle PCR used barcoded and J-beta primers. TCRdb reprocessed the 5' RACE reads via MiXCR and lists one record per CDR3 protein. The sample records approximately 690,000 distinct CDR3 sequences, roughly 43% being singletons. CDR3 length: 13 amino acids. V lost 5 bases and J 7 bases, leaving 12 bases between the germline ends. Germline V gene lookup returns CDR1 LNHNV and CDR2 YYDKDF (reference sequence). Per-sample PBMC isolation yielded at least 7 million cells. The chain couples TRBV15 to TRBJ2-1, with unresolved D. This clonotype was sampled from an elderly man in good health. The specimen was blood. The CDR3 protein is CATSAQVGNEQFF. The DNA of the CDR3 is TGTGCCACCAGCGCCCAGGTCGGGAATGAGCAGTTCTTC.